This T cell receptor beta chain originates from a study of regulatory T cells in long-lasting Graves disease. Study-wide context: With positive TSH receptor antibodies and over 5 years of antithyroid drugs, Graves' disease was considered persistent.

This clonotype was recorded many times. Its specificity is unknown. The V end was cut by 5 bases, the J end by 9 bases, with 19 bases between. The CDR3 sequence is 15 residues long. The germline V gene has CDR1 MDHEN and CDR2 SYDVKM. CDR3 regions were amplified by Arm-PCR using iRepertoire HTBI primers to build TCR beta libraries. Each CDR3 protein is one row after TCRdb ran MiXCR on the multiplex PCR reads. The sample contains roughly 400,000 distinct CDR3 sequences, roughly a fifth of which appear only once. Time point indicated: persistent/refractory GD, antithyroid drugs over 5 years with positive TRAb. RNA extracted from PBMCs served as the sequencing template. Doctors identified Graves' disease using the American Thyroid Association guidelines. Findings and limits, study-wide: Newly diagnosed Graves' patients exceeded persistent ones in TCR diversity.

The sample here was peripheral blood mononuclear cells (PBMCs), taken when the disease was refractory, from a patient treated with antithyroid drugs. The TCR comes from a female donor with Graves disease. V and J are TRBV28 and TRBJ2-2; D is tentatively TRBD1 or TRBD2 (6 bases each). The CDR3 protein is CASSPSSSGDRELFF. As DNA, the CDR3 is TGTGCCAGCAGTCCGTCCTCCTCGGGGGACAGGGAGCTGTTTTTT.